This TCR beta chain was retrieved from a study of siplizumab effects on memory and regulatory T cells. The J segment lost 8 bases and the V segment lost 5 bases, leaving 0 bases of the junction unmatched. This CDR3 region has 10 residues. Germline loops: CDR1 DFQATT, CDR2 SNEGSKA (reference sequence). In the case of this clone: The target antigen is unknown.

TCRdb's copy holds only in-frame clones and misses some; the assay was immunoSEQ multiplex PCR. The sample lists about 100,000 clones, roughly 94% occurring once. Study-wide results and limits: Siplizumab significantly decreased alloreactive sequences from unstimulated CD4+ memory cells.

This clonotype was sampled from a human donor in good health. Sequenced: non-Treg CD4+ T cells sorted from blood. The J gene is TRBJ2-4, the V gene TRBV20-1, with 7 nucleotides matching TRBD2. The CDR3 protein is CSAGGDIQYF. The CDR3 DNA reads TGCAGTGCTGGGGGGGACATTCAGTACTTC.